This is a list of T cell receptor beta chains from one sample in a study of beta chain features in type 1 diabetes. Libraries were prepared by immunoSEQ multiplex PCR; TCRdb keeps only in-frame clonotypes and omits some of them. The sample has 150,000 to 170,000 clones, about 8.1% seen once. Sample: central memory CD4+ T cells from blood. All receptors derive from a man between 18 and 35 years old in good health. CDR3s include the opening cysteine and the closing phenylalanine or tryptophan. D genes are given only for firm matches. Clone size is shown for a subset of rows, as once, few, many or a class of expanded clone.

>few|TRBJ2-2|TRBV11-2|NA
CASSLVTNTGELFF
TGTGCCAGCAGCTTAGTTACGAACACCGGGGAGCTGTTTTTT
>few|TRBJ2-4|TRBV23-1|NA
CASSQIGGDTILQGRRSAKNIQYF
TGCGCCAGCAGTCAAATAGGAGGAGATACCATCTTACAGGGTAGGAGGTCGGCCAAAAACATTCAGTACTTC
>NA|TRBJ2-5|TRBV7-3|NA
CASSSPGMETQYF
TGTGCCAGCAGCTCCCCAGGGATGGAGACCCAGTACTTC
>NA|TRBJ1-6|TRBV6-6|NA
CASKDSQSSYNSPLHF
TGTGCCAGCAAGGACAGTCAAAGCTCCTATAATTCACCCCTCCACTTT
>few|TRBJ1-2|TRBV7-2|TRBD1
CASSRMGQADYGYTF
TGTGCCAGCAGCCGTATGGGACAGGCCGACTATGGCTACACCTTC
>many|TRBJ1-1|TRBV5-1|NA
CASSLGLTNTEAFF
TGCGCCAGCAGCTTGGGACTTACGAACACTGAAGCTTTCTTT
>once|TRBJ2-2|TRBV19|TRBD1
CASSLAGTGGADTGELFF
TGTGCCAGTAGTTTGGCCGGGACAGGGGGCGCGGATACCGGGGAGCTGTTTTTT
>NA|TRBJ1-5|TRBV5-5|NA
CASSLGAGYGNQPQHF
TGTGCCAGCAGCTTGGGGGCAGGGTATGGCAATCAGCCCCAGCATTTT
>many|TRBJ2-1|TRBV15|TRBD1
CATSRRQGMDNEQFF
TGTGCCACCAGCAGAAGACAGGGGATGGACAATGAGCAGTTCTTC
>many|TRBJ2-4|TRBV19|NA
CASSPGLGNIQYF
TGTGCCAGTAGCCCGGGACTCGGAAACATTCAGTACTTC
>NA|TRBJ2-1|TRBV5-4|TRBD2
CASSELKAGTSGRNEQFF
TGTGCCAGCAGCGAACTCAAAGCGGGGACTAGCGGGAGGAATGAGCAGTTCTTC
>NA|TRBJ2-7|TRBV5-1|NA
CASSSGGFEQYF
TGCGCCAGCAGCTCCGGGGGATTCGAGCAGTACTTC
>few|TRBJ2-1|TRBV7-2|NA
CASSGGASINEQFF
TGTGCCAGCAGTGGGGGGGCCAGTATAAATGAGCAGTTCTTC
>NA|TRBJ2-3|TRBV4-2|NA
CASSQDLGPSTDTQYF
TGTGCCAGCAGCCAAGATCTGGGGCCTAGCACAGATACGCAGTATTTT
>NA|TRBJ2-3|TRBV7-2|TRBD1
CASSLAATGVGDTQYF
TGTGCCAGCAGCTTAGCGGCGACAGGGGTGGGAGATACGCAGTATTTT
>NA|TRBJ2-1|TRBV9|NA
CASSALGLNEQFF
TGTGCCAGCAGCGCCTTGGGACTCAATGAGCAGTTCTTC
>few|TRBJ2-6|TRBV7-3|NA
CASSLSRDAGANVLTF
TGTGCCAGCAGCTTAAGCAGGGATGCTGGGGCCAACGTCCTGACTTTC
>NA|TRBJ1-5|TRBV27|NA
CASSLSASNQPQHF
TGTGCCAGCAGTTTATCGGCCAGCAATCAGCCCCAGCATTTT
>NA|TRBJ2-7|TRBV6-4|TRBD2
CASRPQRPTSGGDYEQYF
TGTGCCAGCAGACCTCAAAGACCGACCAGCGGGGGGGACTACGAGCAGTACTTC
>few|TRBJ2-1|TRBV5-1|TRBD2
CASSPGLADYNEQFF
TGCGCCAGCAGCCCCGGACTAGCGGATTACAATGAGCAGTTCTTC
>few|TRBJ2-5|TRBV11-2|TRBD1
CASTPRGHQETQYF
TGTGCCAGCACCCCGAGGGGGCATCAAGAGACCCAGTACTTC
>NA|TRBJ2-7|TRBV5-4|TRBD2
CASSLGSSGVGEQYF
TGTGCCAGCAGCTTGGGGTCTAGCGGGGTGGGGGAGCAGTACTTC
>NA|TRBJ1-6|TRBV6-1|TRBD1
CASSEQTGDNSPLHF
TGTGCCAGCAGTGAACAGACAGGGGACAATTCACCCCTCCACTTT
>NA|TRBJ2-7|TRBV7-9|NA
CASSSGLTSYEQYF
TGTGCCAGCAGCTCGGGACTGACCTCCTACGAGCAGTACTTC
>few|TRBJ2-7|TRBV29-1|TRBD1
CSVRPTGGEQYF
TGCAGCGTGAGACCGACAGGGGGCGAGCAGTACTTC
>NA|TRBJ1-5|TRBV2|NA
CASSEMGLGNQPQHF
TGTGCCAGCAGTGAAATGGGGCTGGGAAATCAGCCCCAGCATTTT
>few|TRBJ2-2|TRBV4-3|TRBD2
CASSQDLLAGASNTGELFF
TGCGCCAGCAGCCAAGATCTTCTAGCGGGAGCCAGTAACACCGGGGAGCTGTTTTTT
>few|TRBJ2-7|TRBV6-5|NA
CASRRVDRSYEQYF
TGTGCCAGCAGGAGGGTGGACAGATCCTACGAGCAGTACTTC
>NA|TRBJ1-2|TRBV13|TRBD1
CASREQGATGYTF
TGTGCCAGCAGGGAACAGGGGGCTACTGGCTACACCTTC
>few|TRBJ2-3|TRBV7-3|TRBD1
CASSLEGQGEGTQYF
TGTGCCAGCAGCTTAGAGGGACAGGGTGAGGGTACGCAGTATTTT
>few|TRBJ2-7|TRBV7-2|NA
CASNRWEGAYEQYF
TGTGCCAGCAACCGTTGGGAGGGGGCCTACGAGCAGTACTTC
>NA|TRBJ2-3|TRBV5-6|TRBD1
CASSSTGGRDTQYF
TGTGCCAGCAGTTCAACAGGGGGAAGAGATACGCAGTATTTT
>many|TRBJ2-3|TRBV28|TRBD2
CASTGGSSTDTQYF
TGTGCCAGCACGGGCGGGAGCAGCACAGATACGCAGTATTTT
>many|TRBJ2-1|TRBV29-1|TRBD2
CSVAGTSSYNEQFF
TGCAGCGTTGCCGGGACTAGCAGCTACAATGAGCAGTTCTTC
>many|TRBJ1-1|TRBV30|NA
CAWTTSMNTEAFF
TGTGCCTGGACCACTTCGATGAACACTGAAGCTTTCTTT
>NA|TRBJ2-7|TRBV11-2|TRBD2
CASSLGTSAGEQYF
TGTGCCAGCAGCTTAGGGACTAGTGCGGGGGAGCAGTACTTC
>few|TRBJ2-7|TRBV28|NA
CASSIEWPSYEQYF
TGTGCCAGCAGTATCGAATGGCCCTCCTACGAGCAGTACTTC
>many|TRBJ2-3|TRBV7-9|NA
CASSPGGASTDTQYF
TGTGCCAGCAGCCCCGGAGGTGCTAGCACAGATACGCAGTATTTT